Shown below are 27 T cell receptor beta chains from a single sample sequenced in a study of blood T cell repertoires in COVID-19. Data came from immunoSEQ multiplex PCR; TCRdb stores just in-frame clones and leaves some out. The table records about 310,000 clones, 70% to 90% of them present only once. The sequencing sample was made of PBMCs or T cells enriched from blood (not recorded which). Receptors originate from a woman between 40 and 55 years old who had recovered from COVID-19.

The chain employs TRBV5-1 and TRBJ2-6; no definite D call. CDR3 length: 16 residues. Trimming removed 0 bases at V and 0 bases at J, with 7 bases between. The germline CDR1 and CDR2 sequences are SGHRS and YFSETQ. CDR3 region: CASSLVHSSGANVLTF. The CDR3 nucleotides are TGCGCCAGCAGCTTGGTTCATAGCTCTGGGGCCAACGTCCTGACTTTC.

This clone was counted a single time. The rearrangement links TRBV29-1 to TRBJ2-7, with 8 bases aligning to TRBD1. V lost 4 bases, J lost 2 bases, and 4 bases stayed unmatched. The CDR3 has 13 residues. The V gene's germline CDR1 is SQVTM and CDR2 ANQGSEA. The DNA of the CDR3 is TGCAGCGTTGGGAACAGGGGGACCTACGAGCAGTACTTC. This gives the protein CSVGNRGTYEQYF.

The gene calls are TRBV4-1 and TRBJ2-3; 14 nucleotides align to TRBD2. J was trimmed by 3 bases and V by 1 base; bases with no gene match: 15. This CDR3 is 21 amino acids long. Germline V CDR1 and CDR2: MGHRA, YSYEKL. CDR3 sequence: CASSQVWTSGGPSYQTDTQYF. The CDR3 nucleotides read TGCGCCAGCAGCCAAGTTTGGACTAGCGGGGGGCCCTCCTATCAAACAGATACGCAGTATTTT.

The chain links TRBV18 to TRBJ1-5, with TRBD1 matching 7 bases. After removal of 6 bases from V and 2 bases from J, the junction contained 10 bases not matched to a gene. This CDR3 region has 16 residues. Germline CDR1 and CDR2: KGHSH and LQKENI. The CDR3 nucleotides are TGTGCCAGCTCCCTCGACAGGGTCTTAGGCAATCAGCCCCAGCATTTT. This encodes CASSLDRVLGNQPQHF. Looking up the rest from reference TRBV18 and TRBJ1-5 gives the full variable domain: NAGVMQNPRHLVRRRGQEARLRCSPMKGHSHVYWYRQLPEEGLKFMVYLQKENIIDESGMPKERFSAEFPKEGPSILRIQQVVRGDSAAYFCASSLDRVLGNQPQHFGDGTRLSIL.

The rearrangement links TRBV6-5 to TRBJ2-3; TRBD1 matches 7 bases. With 6 bases clipped from V and 2 bases from J, the junction kept 8 bases outside the gene matches. The germline V gene has CDR1 MNHEY and CDR2 SVGAGI. The CDR3 length is 15 residues. CDR3 sequence (DNA): TGTGCCAGCAGCCTGGGACAGACATACACAGATACGCAGTATTTT. Protein product: CASSLGQTYTDTQYF.

This chain joins TRBV12-3 or TRBV12-4 and TRBJ2-7; D not resolved. CDR3 length equals 13 residues. V lost 5 bases and J lost 5, with 13 bases in between. CDR3 DNA: TGTGCCAGCAGTCCCCAAACATTCAACGAGCAGTACTTC. Translated: CASSPQTFNEQYF.

This sequence joins TRBV7-2 and TRBJ1-1; D call uncertain. Germline V gene lookup returns CDR1 SGHTA and CDR2 FQGNSA. The germline V and J ends were trimmed by 5 bases and 1 base, with 11 bases remaining between them. The CDR3 has 14 residues. The CDR3 region is CASSVQRGNTEAFF. The CDR3 DNA sequence: TGTGCCAGCAGCGTCCAACGGGGGAACACTGAAGCTTTCTTT. Filled out from reference TRBV7-2 and TRBJ1-1, the complete variable domain reads GAGVSQSPSNKVTEKGKDVELRCDPISGHTALYWYRQSLGQGLEFLIYFQGNSAPDKSGLPSDRFSAERTGGSVSTLTIQRTQQEDSAVYLCASSVQRGNTEAFFGQGTRLTVV.

The CDR3 DNA is TGTGCCAGCTCATCCAAAGGGACAACCCTCTCCTACAATGAGCAGTTCTTC. It encodes CASSSKGTTLSYNEQFF. The J gene is TRBJ2-1, the V gene TRBV18, with D tentatively TRBD1 (6 bases). The germline V gene has CDR1 KGHSH and CDR2 LQKENI. Trimming took off 5 bases at V and 0 bases at J, with 17 bases between the two ends. The CDR3 sequence is 17 residues long.

In DNA, the CDR3 is TGTGCCATCGGGGGGACTAGCGGGTACAACAATGAGCAGTTCTTC. Protein product: CAIGGTSGYNNEQFF. This chain joins TRBV10-3 and TRBJ2-1, with 12 positions matching TRBD2. The CDR3 loop spans 15 amino acids. Germline-derived CDR1 and CDR2 are ENHRY and SYGVKD. Unmatched junction bases numbered 7, after V lost 8 bases and J lost 5 bases.

This chain uses TRBV7-8 with TRBJ2-7; D might be TRBD1 (6 bases). The ends were cut back, 2 bases at V and 0 bases at J, with 20 bases in the middle. Germline CDR1 SGHVS, CDR2 FQNEAQ. This CDR3 contains 18 residues. In DNA form, the CDR3 reads TGTGCCAGCAGCTTATGGGGGCGGACTTTTCAAAGCTCCTACGAGCAGTACTTC. Its translation: CASSLWGRTFQSSYEQYF.

The V call is TRBV28, the J call TRBJ1-2; D gene uncertain. Germline CDR1 and CDR2: MDHEN and SYDVKM. Trimming pared 3 bases from V and 8 bases from J, leaving 13 bases between. This CDR3 has 13 residues. CDR3 loop: CASSFRTRRGYTF. The CDR3 coding sequence is TGTGCCAGCAGTTTTCGGACTCGTCGGGGCTACACCTTC.

The chain joins TRBV3-1 (or the pseudogene TRBV3-2) to TRBJ2-7, with D possibly matching TRBD2 (6 bases). Germline CDR1 is LGHDT and CDR2 is YNNKEL (reference sequence). The CDR3 covers 15 residues. Deletions cut 0 bases from V and 3 bases from J, with 12 bases between. CDR3 DNA sequence: TGTGCCAGCAGCCAAGATCCAGCGGGCAGCTACGAGCAGTACTTC. The encoded protein is CASSQDPAGSYEQYF.

V is TRBV30 and J is TRBJ2-2, with 10 bases fitting TRBD2. Germline lookup yields CDR1 GTSNPN and CDR2 SVGIG (reference sequence). V lost 8 bases to trimming and J lost 5 bases; unmatched junction nucleotides: 11. This CDR3 contains 15 residues. CDR3: CAQGLQAGGTGELFF. In nucleotides, the CDR3 is TGTGCCCAGGGTCTCCAAGCGGGGGGGACCGGGGAGCTGTTTTTT. The complete variable domain, with remaining parts taken from reference TRBV30 and TRBJ2-2, reads SQTIHQWPATLVQPVGSPLSLECTVEGTSNPNLYWYRQAAGRGLQLLFYSVGIGQISSEVPQNLSASRPQDRQFILSSKKLLLSDSGFYLCAQGLQAGGTGELFFGEGSRLTVL.

V gene TRBV9 combines with J gene TRBJ1-1; no firm D call. This CDR3 region has 13 residues. The ends were cut back, 0 bases at V and 5 bases at J, with 8 bases in the middle. The germline CDR1 and CDR2 sequences are SGDLS and YYNGEE. The CDR3 loop reads CASSVGTGTEAFF. CDR3 coding DNA: TGTGCCAGCAGCGTAGGTACGGGGACTGAAGCTTTCTTT.

In this sample, this clone turned up once. The chain carries TRBV3-1 (or the pseudogene TRBV3-2) and TRBJ1-2; the D gene is possibly TRBD1 (6 bases). Per germline, CDR1 LGHDT and CDR2 YNNKEL (reference sequence). This CDR3 region has 15 residues. The V and J ends lost 1 base and 0 bases respectively, with 9 bases between them. CDR3 sequence reads: CASSQAAGANYGYTF. The CDR3 nucleotides read TGTGCCAGCAGCCAAGCGGCAGGGGCTAACTATGGCTACACCTTC.

This chain joins TRBV28 and TRBJ2-5; 13 nucleotides align to TRBD2. Trimming took 5 bases from V and 5 from J; bases not matched to a gene: 5. CDR3 length equals 15 residues. Germline-derived CDR1 and CDR2 are MDHEN and SYDVKM. CDR3: CASSPTSGGAETQYF. As DNA, the CDR3 is TGTGCCAGCAGTCCAACTAGCGGGGGGGCGGAGACCCAGTACTTC.

This sequence joins TRBV7-2 and TRBJ1-1; D possibly corresponds to TRBD1 (5 bases). Trimming left V 2 bases short and J 2 bases short, with 9 bases between. CDR1 SGHTA and CDR2 FQGNSA come from the germline V gene. The CDR3 spans 14 residues. CDR3 loop: CASSLQGGNTEAFF. The CDR3 region has the DNA TGTGCCAGCAGCTTACAGGGTGGCAACACTGAAGCTTTCTTT.

This chain links TRBV2 with TRBJ2-1, with 10 positions matching TRBD2. Per the germline V gene, CDR1 is SNHLY and CDR2 is FYNNEI. There are 16 residues in the CDR3. The V segment lost 5 bases and the J segment 0 bases; nucleotides outside the gene matches: 4. CDR3 residues: CASSSSGGLSYNEQFF. The CDR3 DNA follows: TGTGCCAGCAGTTCTAGCGGGGGACTCTCCTACAATGAGCAGTTCTTC.

The chain is built from TRBV6-5 and TRBJ2-7; maybe TRBD2 (6 bases). The V and J ends lost 6 bases and 3 bases respectively, with 15 bases between them. This CDR3 region has 14 residues. Germline V lookup: CDR1 MNHEY, CDR2 SVGAGI. CDR3 coding DNA: TGTGCCAGCAGGGCGGAGGGGTCGGGCTACGAGCAGTACTTC. Protein: CASRAEGSGYEQYF.

The chain recombines TRBV5-8 with TRBJ2-1, with no clear D. This CDR3 comprises 12 residues. The germline V gene has CDR1 SGHTS and CDR2 YDEGEE. Trimming removed 0 bases at V and 9 bases at J, with 7 bases between. The CDR3 DNA is TGTGCCAGCAGCTTGGATCGAGGTGAGCAGTTCTTC. Its protein product is CASSLDRGEQFF.

This chain's CDR3 is CASSLGGSPAYGYTF. The DNA for the CDR3 is TGTGCCAGCAGCCTGGGCGGGTCCCCGGCTTATGGCTACACCTTC. The chain couples TRBV5-5 to TRBJ1-2; D gene unclear. Germline V gene lookup returns CDR1 SGHKS and CDR2 YYEKEE (reference sequence). Trimming removed 4 bases at V and 5 bases at J, with 18 bases between. The CDR3 covers 15 residues.

This chain uses TRBV19 with TRBJ2-6, with D possibly being TRBD2 (6 bases). The V end was cut by 6 bases, the J end by 1 base, with 10 bases between. This CDR3 has 15 residues. Germline-derived CDR1 and CDR2 are LNHDA and SQIVND (reference sequence). CDR3 protein: CASRLAHSGANVLTF. The CDR3 DNA reads TGTGCCAGTAGACTAGCCCATTCTGGGGCCAACGTCCTGACTTTC.

This chain uses TRBV7-3 with TRBJ2-7, with TRBD1 matching 8 bases. CDR1 is SGHTA and CDR2 is FQGTGA in the germline V gene. Trimming at V came to 3 bases and at J to 4 bases, leaving 8 bases not matched to a gene. The CDR3 consists of 15 residues. The CDR3 DNA is TGTGCCAGCAGCTTCGCGACAGGGGAGAGGTACGAGCAGTACTTC. It specifies CASSFATGERYEQYF.

The chain couples TRBV3-1 (or the pseudogene TRBV3-2) to TRBJ1-2, with 12 bases that match TRBD1. The ends lost 4 bases at V and 7 bases at J; junction bases unmatched: 7. The CDR3 totals 15 residues. Germline CDR1 and CDR2: LGHDT and YNNKEL (reference sequence). The CDR3 DNA follows: TGTGCCAGCAGCCTCCCGGGACAGGGGGCGGCTGGCTACACCTTC. It specifies CASSLPGQGAAGYTF.

The rearrangement joins TRBV9 to TRBJ2-3; 10 bases are a match to TRBD1. This CDR3 is built from 17 residues. Germline-derived CDR1 and CDR2 are SGDLS and YYNGEE. V dropped 2 bases and J dropped 3; count of bases not matched to a gene: 9. This CDR3 reads CASSVGTGDVNTDTQYF. The CDR3 nucleotides are TGTGCCAGCAGCGTCGGGACAGGGGATGTTAATACAGATACGCAGTATTTT. Based on the CDR3 plus reference TRBV9 and TRBJ2-3, the full variable domain is DSGVTQTPKHLITATGQRVTLRCSPRSGDLSVYWYQQSLDQGLQFLIQYYNGEERAKGNILERFSAQQFPDLHSELNLSSLELGDSALYFCASSVGTGDVNTDTQYFGPGTRLTVL.

This chain uses TRBV21-1 with TRBJ2-1; TRBD1, as called in the table, went unchecked against the DNA. TRBV21-1 is assigned pseudogene status. The CDR3 runs 15 residues. CDR3 in amino acids: CASSFRDSYYNEQFF. The CDR3 bases are TGTGCCAGCAGCTTCCGGGACAGCTACTACAATGAGCAGTTCTTC.

This clone was observed once. V is TRBV3-1 (or the pseudogene TRBV3-2) and J is TRBJ2-1; TRBD2 aligns across 10 bases. Germline V gene data show CDR1 as LGHDT and CDR2 as YNNKEL (reference sequence). The CDR3 consists of 12 residues. V dropped 7 bases and J dropped 8; count of bases not matched to a gene: 2. CDR3 sequence: CASNSGRHEQFF. In DNA, the CDR3 is TGTGCCAGCAATAGCGGGAGGCATGAGCAGTTCTTC.